The 18 T cell receptor beta chains below all came from one sample that was sequenced in a study of blood T cells in healthy people across ages (dated by TCRdb to 2015 to 2017). The protocol used for the library was 5' RACE. TCRdb records Illumina HiSeq 2500 as the sequencer. The second PCR ran for roughly 7 to 12 cycles and used a J-beta primer mix along with a sample-barcoded 5' primer. TCRdb cleaned the public reads at Q25 with fastp, built clones with MiXCR and kept in-frame beta chains. Merged by CDR3 protein, the rows form single entries marked with the most common genes and DNA. In all, the sample holds over 750,000 distinct CDR3 sequences, and about 25% of those were seen once. The ten largest clones take up 9.4% of the sample. This sample was shared with a second study, whose subject was T cells of mothers and their children.

Sequencing used blood. Receptors originate from a boy between 10 and 17 years old in good health.

This sequence joins TRBV7-9 and TRBJ2-2, with 10 bases aligning to TRBD2. Germline CDR1 SEHNR, CDR2 FQNEAQ (reference sequence). V lost 4 bases and J lost 5; bases outside the gene matches: 4. There are 15 residues in the CDR3. The CDR3 sequence: CASSSLAGETGELFF. As DNA, the CDR3 is TGTGCCAGCAGCTCTCTAGCGGGGGAAACCGGGGAGCTGTTTTTT.

The rearrangement links TRBV20-1 to TRBJ2-5; 9 bases agree with TRBD2. V gave up 0 bases and J gave up 0 bases; unmatched junction bases: 2. Germline-derived CDR1 and CDR2 are DFQATT and SNEGSKA (reference sequence). This CDR3 is built from 15 residues. The CDR3 bases are TGCAGTGCTAGAGAAAGCGGGGGGTACCAAGAGACCCAGTACTTC. This gives the protein CSARESGGYQETQYF.

This clonotype was found a few times. A much larger clone is a single base away; this may be a read error. The chain employs TRBV28 and TRBJ2-7; D ambiguous. CDR3 size: 12 residues. Germline lookup yields CDR1 MDHEN and CDR2 SYDVKM. Trimming cost V 1 base and J 3 bases, with 4 bases left between them. The CDR3 loop is CASSLYYYEQYF. For the CDR3, the DNA is TGTGCCAGCAGTTTATACTACTACGAGCAGTACTTC.

The genes are TRBV6-2 or TRBV6-3 and TRBJ2-1, with D perhaps TRBD1 (6 bases). Trimming removed 3 bases at V and 15 bases at J, with 15 bases between. This CDR3 comprises 12 residues. CDR1 and CDR2 from the germline V gene are MNHEY and SVGEGT. CDR3 protein: CASSYLQGSPFF. The DNA for the CDR3 is TGTGCCAGCAGTTATTTACAGGGTTCTCCGTTCTTC.

This rearrangement joins TRBV29-1 to TRBJ2-3; D uncertain. Germline CDR1 reads SQVTM; CDR2 reads ANQGSEA. The germline V and J ends were trimmed by 5 bases and 2 bases, with 11 bases remaining between them. The length of the CDR3 is 13 residues. The CDR3 bases are TGCAGCGTTTCCGTCCCACTCACAGATACGCAGTATTTT. Protein sequence: CSVSVPLTDTQYF.

This clonotype was seen a few times. In nucleotides, the CDR3 is TGCGCCAGCAGCTTATCATTTTTGGAAGAGACCCAGTACTTC. Residues: CASSLSFLEETQYF. V and J are TRBV5-1 and TRBJ2-5, with D uncertain. V shed 2 bases and J shed 3 bases, with 11 bases lying between them. The CDR3 loop spans 14 amino acids. Germline V gene data show CDR1 as SGHRS and CDR2 as YFSETQ.

The sample holds a few counts of this clonotype. The chain uses TRBV5-6 and TRBJ1-1; 7 bases are shared with TRBD1. V trimming: 3 bases; J trimming: 5 bases; junction bases outside the gene matches: 10. The CDR3 covers 15 residues. Germline loops: CDR1 SGHDT, CDR2 YYEEEE. The CDR3 loop reads CASSSRQGLWTEAFF. For the CDR3, the DNA is TGTGCCAGCAGCTCGAGACAGGGTCTGTGGACTGAAGCTTTCTTT. The whole variable domain, remainder taken from reference TRBV5-6 and TRBJ1-1, is DAGVTQSPTHLIKTRGQQVTLRCSPKSGHDTVSWYQQALGQGPQFIFQYYEEEERQRGNFPDRFSGHQFPNYSSELNVNALLLGDSALYLCASSSRQGLWTEAFFGQGTRLTVV.

The table lists this clonotype with a few counts. Germline is not matched at one junction end, which may reflect a read error. The gene calls are TRBV27 and TRBJ2-1, with 10 bases lining up with TRBD1. The CDR3 length is 16 residues. CDR1 MNHEY and CDR2 SMNVEV come from the germline V gene (reference sequence). The CDR3 region has the DNA TGTGCCAGCAAGCTAAAACCGGGACAGGGGTACAACGAGCAGTTCTTC. It encodes CASKLKPGQGYNEQFF.

The rearrangement uses TRBV28 and TRBJ1-4, with unresolved D. The germline V gene encodes CDR1 MDHEN and CDR2 SYDVKM. CDR3 length equals 12 residues. The ends were cut back, 1 base at V and 8 bases at J, with 5 bases in the middle. CDR3 in amino acids: CASSLFREKLFF. The CDR3, as DNA: TGTGCCAGCAGTTTATTTAGAGAAAAACTGTTTTTT. Looking up the rest from reference TRBV28 and TRBJ1-4 gives the full variable domain: DVKVTQSSRYLVKRTGEKVFLECVQDMDHENMFWYRQDPGLGLRLIYFSYDVKMKEKGDIPEGYSVSREKKERFSLILESASTNQTSMYLCASSLFREKLFFGSGTQLSVL.

The V gene is TRBV2, the J gene TRBJ2-7; D is ambiguous. Germline V CDR1 and CDR2: SNHLY, FYNNEI. With 6 bases removed from V and 6 bases from J, the gap between germline ends came to 9 bases. The CDR3 runs 11 residues. CDR3 loop: CASRNEGEQYF. CDR3 nucleotides: TGTGCCAGCAGGAACGAAGGCGAGCAGTACTTC.

The table lists this clonotype with a few counts. V and J are TRBV28 and TRBJ2-1; TRBD2 is a possible D gene (5 bases). Trimming left V 5 bases short and J 14 bases short, with 16 bases between. Germline-derived CDR1 and CDR2 are MDHEN and SYDVKM. This CDR3 has 12 residues. CDR3 coding DNA: TGTGCCAGCAGTATGGCCGGAGGACCCGAGTTCTTC. Its protein product is CASSMAGGPEFF.

The chain carries TRBV7-2 and TRBJ2-1; 9 bases align to TRBD2. With 5 bases clipped from V and 11 bases from J, the junction kept 4 bases outside the gene matches. CDR3 length: 12 amino acids. Looked up from germline, CDR1 is SGHTA and CDR2 is FQGNSA. CDR3 in amino acids: CASSPLAGKQFF. CDR3 bases: TGTGCCAGCAGCCCCCTAGCGGGAAAGCAGTTCTTC. Supplemented by reference TRBV7-2 and TRBJ2-1, the full variable domain reads GAGVSQSPSNKVTEKGKDVELRCDPISGHTALYWYRQSLGQGLEFLIYFQGNSAPDKSGLPSDRFSAERTGGSVSTLTIQRTQQEDSAVYLCASSPLAGKQFFGPGTRLTVL.

This chain connects TRBV6-2 or TRBV6-3 to TRBJ2-7; no firm D call. This CDR3 region has 11 residues. Germline V gene data show CDR1 as MNHEY and CDR2 as SVGEGT. The ends were cut back, 5 bases at V and 7 bases at J, with 9 bases in the middle. Here the CDR3 reads CASSPSLEQYF. DNA for the CDR3: TGTGCCAGCAGTCCTTCCTTGGAGCAGTACTTC.

The V gene is TRBV12-5, the J gene TRBJ1-4; D is undetermined. The CDR3 has 16 amino acids. Germline V gene data show CDR1 as LGHNT and CDR2 as FRNRAP. Trimming shortened V by 0 bases and J by 14 bases, and 22 bases separated the two germline ends. CDR3 in amino acids: CASGLVPGIEDVRLFF. DNA of the CDR3: TGTGCTAGTGGTTTGGTCCCCGGTATCGAGGATGTCAGGCTGTTTTTT.

The chain combines TRBV6-6 with TRBJ2-6; tentatively, D is TRBD1 (6 bases). Germline CDR1 and CDR2: MNHNY and SVGAGI (reference sequence). This CDR3 spans 15 amino acids. Trimming stripped 10 bases from V and 7 bases from J, with 20 bases between. The CDR3 is CAIPKDRSAANVLTF. The DNA of the CDR3 is TGTGCCATTCCTAAGGACAGATCCGCAGCCAACGTCCTGACTTTC.

This clonotype was seen more than once but under ten times. This sequence joins TRBV7-9 and TRBJ2-3; 9 bases fit TRBD2. The CDR3 contains 17 residues. In germline, CDR1 is SEHNR, CDR2 FQNEAQ (reference sequence). The V segment lost 1 base and the J segment 3 bases; nucleotides outside the gene matches: 8. CDR3 coding DNA: TGTGCCAGCAGCTTAGTCCCAGCGGGGGGAAAAACAGATACGCAGTATTTT. Amino acid sequence: CASSLVPAGGKTDTQYF.

J is TRBJ2-5 and V is TRBV29-1; tentative D call: TRBD2 (5 bases). The J call may not be correct, given that the DNA end is closer to TRBJ2-7. CDR1 SQVTM and CDR2 ANQGSEA come from the germline V gene. The CDR3 is made up of 11 amino acids. The CDR3 DNA reads TGCAGCGTTCCCGGGATTTACGAGCAGTACTTC. This gives the protein CSVPGIYEQYF.

This chain links TRBV25-1 with TRBJ2-1, with 7 bases matching TRBD2. The CDR3 is 12 residues long. Per germline, CDR1 MGHDK and CDR2 SYGVNS. V lost 6 bases and J lost 9; bases outside the gene matches: 5. The CDR3 region is CASSAGTIEQFF. CDR3 in DNA: TGTGCCAGCAGCGCAGGGACTATTGAGCAGTTCTTC. The whole variable domain, remainder taken from reference TRBV25-1 and TRBJ2-1, is EADIYQTPRYLVIGTGKKITLECSQTMGHDKMYWYQQDPGMELHLIHYSYGVNSTEKGDLSSESTVSRIRTEHFPLTLESARPSHTSQYLCASSAGTIEQFFGPGTRLTVL.